One sample yielded the 32 T cell receptor beta chains listed below, sequenced in a study of blood T cell repertoires in COVID-19. Using immunoSEQ multiplex PCR, the repertoire was profiled, and TCRdb retains in-frame clones only, with some absent. The sample comprises approximately 220,000 clones, 65% to 90% of which are singletons, and 3% to 4% rests with the top ten. Source material: PBMCs or T cells enriched from blood (not recorded which). All receptors come from a woman between 40 and 55 years old with acute COVID-19.

The chain's CDR3 is CASSRLANTDTQYF. The CDR3 region has the DNA TGTGCCAGCTCACGACTAGCGAACACAGATACGCAGTATTTT. The V call is TRBV18, the J call TRBJ2-3; 8 bases agree with TRBD2. The J segment lost 2 bases and the V segment lost 4 bases, leaving 2 bases of the junction unmatched. Germline values: CDR1 KGHSH, CDR2 LQKENI. This CDR3 is built from 14 residues.

This clone has just one count. This chain links TRBV21-1 with TRBJ1-3; TRBD1 was called by the table and not checked on the DNA. TRBV21-1 is tagged as a pseudogene. There are 16 residues in the CDR3. The CDR3 sequence: CASSDIQGFSGNTIYF. CDR3 bases: TGTGCCAGCAGCGACATACAGGGTTTCTCTGGAAACACCATATATTTT.

The chain couples TRBV6-5 to TRBJ1-6; TRBD1 agrees at 8 bases. The CDR3 has 15 residues. J was trimmed by 7 bases and V by 8 bases; bases with no gene match: 10. Germline loops: CDR1 MNHEY, CDR2 SVGAGI. The CDR3 coding sequence is TGTGCCAGCTCCAAAACGGGACAGGAAAATTCACCCCTCCACTTT. This codes for CASSKTGQENSPLHF.

The rearrangement uses TRBV18 and TRBJ1-1; 8 nucleotides align to TRBD1. V dropped 5 bases and J dropped 0; count of bases not matched to a gene: 11. This CDR3 spans 17 amino acids. Germline values: CDR1 KGHSH, CDR2 LQKENI. The CDR3 DNA reads TGTGCCAGCTCAGAATCGACAGGGGCTCGGGTGAACACTGAAGCTTTCTTT. Residues: CASSESTGARVNTEAFF.

The rearrangement uses TRBV7-9 and TRBJ2-3; 8 bases map to TRBD1. The CDR3 sequence is 16 residues long. Germline V lookup: CDR1 SEHNR, CDR2 FQNEAQ (reference sequence). The V and J ends lost 3 bases and 0 bases, in that order; junction bases with no gene match: 5. CDR3 sequence (DNA): TGTGCCAGCAGCTTCGCAGGGGGCCCTAGCACAGATACGCAGTATTTT. Its translation: CASSFAGGPSTDTQYF.

This chain connects TRBV7-9 to TRBJ2-3, with 8 bases fitting TRBD1. The length of the CDR3 is 15 residues. Germline V gene lookup returns CDR1 SEHNR and CDR2 FQNEAQ (reference sequence). V shed 6 bases and J 1 base; nucleotides not matched to a gene: 6. CDR3 amino acids: CASSQQGVGTDTQYF. In nucleotides, the CDR3 is TGTGCCAGCAGTCAACAGGGGGTCGGCACAGATACGCAGTATTTT. The whole variable domain, remainder taken from reference TRBV7-9 and TRBJ2-3, is DTGVSQNPRHKITKRGQNVTFRCDPISEHNRLYWYRQTLGQGPEFLTYFQNEAQLEKSRLLSDRFSAERPKGSFSTLEIQRTEQGDSAMYLCASSQQGVGTDTQYFGPGTRLTVL.

The chain employs TRBV7-8 and TRBJ1-2; maybe TRBD1 (5 bases). V was cut by 3 bases and J by 4 bases, with 12 bases left in between. This CDR3 comprises 14 residues. CDR1 is SGHVS, CDR2 FQNEAQ, per germline. The CDR3 DNA sequence: TGTGCCAGCAGCTTGTTAAGGGGAACCTATGGCTACACCTTC. This translates into CASSLLRGTYGYTF.

V and J are TRBV11-2 and TRBJ1-1; D remains unclear. Looked up from germline, CDR1 is SGHAT and CDR2 is FQNNGV. CDR3 size: 15 residues. The ends were cut back, 5 bases at V and 0 bases at J, with 13 bases in the middle. The CDR3 here is CASSLRGGMNTEAFF. The DNA of the CDR3 is TGTGCCAGCAGCCTCCGTGGAGGGATGAACACTGAAGCTTTCTTT. Full variable domain (remainder filled in from reference TRBV11-2 and TRBJ1-1): EAGVAQSPRYKIIEKRQSVAFWCNPISGHATLYWYQQILGQGPKLLIQFQNNGVVDDSQLPKDRFSAERLKGVDSTLKIQPAKLEDSAVYLCASSLRGGMNTEAFFGQGTRLTVV.

This chain uses TRBV9 with TRBJ1-2, with D maybe TRBD1 (6 bases). CDR1 and CDR2 from the germline V gene are SGDLS and YYNGEE. The CDR3 contains 17 residues. The V end was cut by 1 base, the J end by 1 base, with 17 bases between. The CDR3 here is CASSVSSWGPSNYGYTF. The CDR3 coding sequence is TGTGCCAGCAGCGTAAGCTCTTGGGGGCCGAGTAACTATGGCTACACCTTC.

The V gene is TRBV27, the J gene TRBJ1-5, with TRBD1 matching over 11 bases. The CDR3 runs 20 residues. The V gene end was trimmed by 5 bases and the J gene end by 0 bases; junction bases not matched to a gene: 15. CDR1 is MNHEY, CDR2 SMNVEV, per germline (reference sequence). The CDR3 region is CASSPKVRDRGVYSNQPQHF. CDR3 DNA: TGTGCCAGCAGTCCAAAAGTCCGGGACAGGGGGGTTTATAGCAATCAGCCCCAGCATTTT.

This chain connects TRBV4-3 to TRBJ2-6; 8 bases map to TRBD1. V lost 4 bases to trimming and J lost 0 bases; unmatched junction nucleotides: 14. The CDR3 spans 20 residues. Per germline, CDR1 LGHNA and CDR2 YSLEER. CDR3 sequence (DNA): TGCGCCAGCAGCCGCCAAGCCCGACAGGGGTTTAGCTCTGGGGCCAACGTCCTGACTTTC. It specifies CASSRQARQGFSSGANVLTF.

The gene calls are TRBV28 and TRBJ2-2, with 9 nucleotides matching TRBD1. The CDR3 totals 16 residues. V was pared by 4 bases and J by 3 bases, with 6 bases of the junction left unmatched. Looked up from germline, CDR1 is MDHEN and CDR2 is SYDVKM. The CDR3 sequence: CASSSLDRGDTGELFF. The CDR3 bases are TGTGCCAGCAGTTCCTTAGACAGGGGGGACACCGGGGAGCTGTTTTTT. The whole variable domain, remainder taken from reference TRBV28 and TRBJ2-2, is DVKVTQSSRYLVKRTGEKVFLECVQDMDHENMFWYRQDPGLGLRLIYFSYDVKMKEKGDIPEGYSVSREKKERFSLILESASTNQTSMYLCASSSLDRGDTGELFFGEGSRLTVL.

As DNA, the CDR3 is TGTGCCAGCAGTTCGTCCAGTCTTCAAGAGACCCAGTACTTC. Protein product: CASSSSSLQETQYF. This rearrangement joins TRBV27 to TRBJ2-5; D is uncertain. The CDR3 contains 14 residues. Trimming shortened V by 4 bases and J by 2 bases, and 11 bases separated the two germline ends. Germline V lookup: CDR1 MNHEY, CDR2 SMNVEV (reference sequence).

The V and J genes are TRBV28 and TRBJ1-2; TRBD1 agrees at 9 bases. The germline gives CDR1 MDHEN, CDR2 SYDVKM. There are 18 residues in the CDR3. Trimming took 2 bases from V and 0 from J; bases not matched to a gene: 10. CDR3 protein: CASSLKGTGTLSNYGYTF. The CDR3 nucleotides are TGTGCCAGCAGTTTAAAGGGGACAGGGACCCTATCTAACTATGGCTACACCTTC.

The rearrangement uses TRBV7-9 and TRBJ2-7, with 11 bases identical to TRBD1. The CDR3 has 16 amino acids. The V segment lost 5 bases and the J segment 2 bases; nucleotides outside the gene matches: 8. Germline assignment: CDR1 SEHNR and CDR2 FQNEAQ (reference sequence). CDR3 DNA sequence: TGTGCCAGCAGCCATACAGGGGGACAGGGGGCCTACGAGCAGTACTTC. The encoded protein is CASSHTGGQGAYEQYF.

This sequence joins TRBV7-8 and TRBJ2-7; a possible D gene is TRBD1 (5 bases). CDR1 is SGHVS, CDR2 FQNEAQ, per germline. The CDR3 totals 14 residues. Between the trimmed V and J ends, which lost 3 bases and 6 bases, there was a span of 15 bases. This CDR3 is CASSFWTTPSEQYF. CDR3 DNA sequence: TGTGCCAGCAGCTTCTGGACAACCCCGAGCGAGCAGTACTTC.

The chain couples TRBV6-6 to TRBJ2-7; unclear D gene. This CDR3 is 16 amino acids long. Germline V CDR1 and CDR2: MNHNY, SVGAGI (reference sequence). Trimming took off 5 bases at V and 0 bases at J, with 17 bases between the two ends. CDR3 in amino acids: CASSPAWAHPSYEQYF. CDR3 DNA: TGTGCCAGCAGTCCTGCGTGGGCGCACCCCTCCTACGAGCAGTACTTC.

The chain is built from TRBV28 and TRBJ2-7, with TRBD2 matching over 8 bases. Per the germline V gene, CDR1 is MDHEN and CDR2 is SYDVKM. Trimming cost V 5 bases and J 5 bases; bases outside gene matches: 8. This CDR3 is 14 amino acids long. CDR3 protein: CASSLGGRLNEQYF. CDR3 sequence (DNA): TGTGCCAGCAGTCTTGGCGGGAGGTTAAACGAGCAGTACTTC.

The genes are TRBV3-1 (or the pseudogene TRBV3-2) and TRBJ2-1; 13 nucleotides agree with TRBD2. Germline CDR1 is LGHDT and CDR2 is YNNKEL (reference sequence). The CDR3 contains 17 residues. Trimming took 2 bases from V and 5 from J; bases not matched to a gene: 6. The CDR3 spells CASSQSWTSGSNNEQFF. In DNA, the CDR3 is TGTGCCAGCAGCCAATCATGGACTAGCGGGAGCAACAATGAGCAGTTCTTC.

CDR3: CASGWGGDSNQPQHF. Written as DNA, the CDR3 is TGTGCCAGCGGTTGGGGGGGGGATTCAAATCAGCCCCAGCATTTT. V usage is TRBV28 and J usage is TRBJ1-5, with a tentative D call TRBD1 (5 bases). The CDR3 runs 15 residues. Germline CDR1 reads MDHEN; CDR2 reads SYDVKM. Between the trimmed V and J ends, which lost 8 bases and 4 bases, there was a span of 18 bases.

A single count supports this clone. The chain carries TRBV5-1 and TRBJ2-5; TRBD1 aligns across 9 bases. With V trimmed by 0 bases and J by 5 bases, 2 bases remained unmatched. CDR1 and CDR2 (germline): SGHRS, YFSETQ. The CDR3 covers 14 residues. For the CDR3, the DNA is TGCGCCAGCAGCTTGGGCGGACAGGGGGAGACCCAGTACTTC. This encodes CASSLGGQGETQYF. Based on the CDR3 plus reference TRBV5-1 and TRBJ2-5, the full variable domain is KAGVTQTPRYLIKTRGQQVTLSCSPISGHRSVSWYQQTPGQGLQFLFEYFSETQRNKGNFPGRFSGRQFSNSRSEMNVSTLELGDSALYLCASSLGGQGETQYFGPGTRLLVL.

The DNA for the CDR3 is TGCGCCAGCAGCTTGGAGGGTCGGAGGACTAGTGCCGATACGCAGTATTTT. Its translation: CASSLEGRRTSADTQYF. V gene TRBV5-1 combines with J gene TRBJ2-3, with 7 bases fitting TRBD2. CDR1 is SGHRS and CDR2 is YFSETQ in the germline V gene. V was pared by 0 bases and J by 6 bases, with 13 bases of the junction left unmatched. The CDR3 sequence is 17 residues long. Together with reference TRBV5-1 and TRBJ2-3, the CDR3 gives the full variable domain: KAGVTQTPRYLIKTRGQQVTLSCSPISGHRSVSWYQQTPGQGLQFLFEYFSETQRNKGNFPGRFSGRQFSNSRSEMNVSTLELGDSALYLCASSLEGRRTSADTQYFGPGTRLTVL.

This sequence joins TRBV6-5 and TRBJ2-7; D remains ambiguous. The CDR3 extends over 12 amino acids. Trimming shortened V by 5 bases and J by 3 bases, and 8 bases separated the two germline ends. Germline V CDR1 and CDR2: MNHEY, SVGAGI. In DNA, the CDR3 is TGTGCCAGCAGTCCCTTTAGCTACGAGCAGTACTTC. Translation gives CASSPFSYEQYF.

The rearrangement joins TRBV11-2 to TRBJ2-1; TRBD2 aligns across 7 bases. The junction had 8 bases not matched to a gene; V was cut back by 6 bases and J by 9 bases. Germline V lookup: CDR1 SGHAT, CDR2 FQNNGV. This CDR3 contains 13 residues. For the CDR3, the DNA is TGTGCCAGCAGAGGCGTAGCTAGCGGTGAGCAGTTCTTC. Amino acid sequence: CASRGVASGEQFF.

The rearrangement uses TRBV3-1 (or the pseudogene TRBV3-2) and TRBJ1-3, with a tentative D call TRBD1 (5 bases). Germline CDR1 is LGHDT and CDR2 is YNNKEL (reference sequence). The CDR3 contains 16 residues. The V and J ends lost 1 base and 4 bases respectively, with 14 bases between them. In DNA, the CDR3 is TGTGCCAGCAGCCAAGCAGGGTCTGGCACCGGAAACACCATATATTTT. Protein product: CASSQAGSGTGNTIYF.

The chain uses TRBV9 and TRBJ1-1; TRBD1 agrees at 7 bases. Germline CDR1 and CDR2: SGDLS and YYNGEE. This CDR3 region has 15 residues. Trimming at V came to 4 bases and at J to 4 bases, leaving 10 bases not matched to a gene. The CDR3 bases are TGTGCCAGCAGCACCCTCACAGGGGATACCACTGAAGCTTTCTTT. Translating gives CASSTLTGDTTEAFF.

J is TRBJ1-2 and V is TRBV28; TRBD1 might be the D (5 bases). Germline V gene data show CDR1 as MDHEN and CDR2 as SYDVKM. Between the trimmed V and J ends, which lost 6 bases and 7 bases, there was a span of 18 bases. There are 14 residues in the CDR3. This CDR3 reads CASSADTRPGGYTF. The CDR3 coding sequence is TGTGCCAGCAGCGCGGACACCAGACCGGGTGGCTACACCTTC.

This clone has only a few counts. This chain joins TRBV5-6 and TRBJ2-7; the match to TRBD2 covers 9 bases. Germline CDR1 SGHDT, CDR2 YYEEEE. The CDR3 runs to 15 residues. V was clipped by 3 bases and J by 0 bases; unmatched bases: 4. In DNA form, the CDR3 reads TGTGCCAGCAGCTCTAGCGGGGAGGGCTCCTACGAGCAGTACTTC. Translated, it gives CASSSSGEGSYEQYF.

The genes are TRBV5-4 and TRBJ2-2, with D unresolved. This CDR3 contains 15 residues. Germline CDR1 reads SGHNT; CDR2 reads YYREEE (reference sequence). V dropped 2 bases and J dropped 0 bases, with 8 bases sitting between them. The CDR3 DNA reads as TGTGCCAGCAGCTTTAAGCGCGCGAACACCGGGGAGCTGTTTTTT. Residues: CASSFKRANTGELFF.

This clone was recorded a few times. The chain has TRBV6-5 and TRBJ1-6; 10 nucleotides line up with TRBD1. CDR3 length equals 15 residues. Germline V gene data show CDR1 as MNHEY and CDR2 as SVGAGI. V shed 6 bases, J shed 6 bases, and the junction held 5 bases outside the gene matches. The CDR3 is CASRTGTGANSPLHF. The CDR3 DNA reads as TGTGCCAGCAGGACCGGGACAGGGGCTAATTCACCCCTCCACTTT.

This chain connects TRBV14 to TRBJ1-6; weak D call: TRBD1 (5 bases). Germline assignment: CDR1 SGHDN and CDR2 FVKESK. Trimming removed 0 bases from V and 9 bases from J, with 15 bases in between. The CDR3 runs 16 residues. CDR3 coding DNA: TGTGCCAGCAGCCAAGAAGGGCGCGGGGGTAGTTCACCCCTCCACTTT. This sequence encodes CASSQEGRGGSSPLHF. Based on the CDR3 plus reference TRBV14 and TRBJ1-6, the full variable domain is EAGVTQFPSHSVIEKGQTVTLRCDPISGHDNLYWYRRVMGKEIKFLLHFVKESKQDESGMPNNRFLAERTGGTYSTLKVQPAELEDSGVYFCASSQEGRGGSSPLHFGNGTRLTVT.

This chain links TRBV7-9 with TRBJ1-3; D may be TRBD1 (6 bases). Germline V gives CDR1 SEHNR, CDR2 FQNEAQ (reference sequence). There are 17 residues in the CDR3. The V end was cut by 5 bases, the J end by 0 bases, with 17 bases between. The CDR3 protein is CASSAPPQDSSGNTIYF. The DNA of the CDR3 is TGTGCCAGCAGCGCCCCGCCTCAGGACAGCTCTGGAAACACCATATATTTT.